The 17 T cell receptor beta chains below were found in one sample sequenced in a study of regulatory T cells in long-lasting Graves disease. As to time point: newly diagnosed GD, antithyroid drugs for less than 3 months. The TCR library used RNA extracted from PBMCs. iRepertoire HTBI primers and Arm-PCR of CDR3 regions built TCR beta libraries. A single record per CDR3 protein comes from TCRdb applying MiXCR to the multiplex PCR reads. The sample includes around 480,000 distinct CDR3 sequences, around 15% of them seen just once. Separately, the same data were catalogued under a study of T cells in Graves' hyperthyroidism and ophthalmopathy.

The material sequenced was peripheral blood mononuclear cells (PBMCs), taken at new diagnosis, from a patient treated with antithyroid drugs. The origin of the receptors is a man in his forties with Graves disease.

A word on this clonotype: A much larger clone is a single base away; this may be a read error. The genes are TRBV20-1 and TRBJ1-4, with D perhaps TRBD1 (5 bases). V lost 2 bases and J 12 bases, leaving 10 bases between the germline ends. This CDR3 is built from 11 residues. The germline CDR1 and CDR2 sequences are DFQATT and SNEGSKA (reference sequence). The CDR3: CSARQGGELFF. The DNA of the CDR3 is TGCAGTGCTAGACAGGGTGGGGAACTGTTTTTT.

The table lists this clonotype with a few counts. V gene TRBV20-1 combines with J gene TRBJ1-2; D possibly corresponds to TRBD1 (5 bases). CDR1 DFQATT and CDR2 SNEGSKA come from the germline V gene (reference sequence). The CDR3 loop spans 12 amino acids. V dropped 5 bases and J dropped 8 bases, with 15 bases sitting between them. The CDR3 bases are TGCAGTGCTCCGGGGGGGGAGAGCGGCTACACCTTC. Encoded protein: CSAPGGESGYTF.

V usage is TRBV2 and J usage is TRBJ2-3; perhaps D is TRBD1 or TRBD2 (6 bases each). Per germline, CDR1 SNHLY and CDR2 FYNNEI. V was cut by 6 bases and J by 8 bases, with 21 bases left in between. The length of the CDR3 is 15 residues. CDR3 sequence (DNA): TGTGCCAGCAGGGTTAGCGGAACCCAAGGGGGTACGCAGTATTTT. Its translation: CASRVSGTQGGTQYF.

This chain uses TRBV2 with TRBJ2-3; D perhaps matches TRBD2 (5 bases). The DNA end lines up better with TRBJ2-7; the J call may be wrong. This CDR3 has 14 amino acids. Germline CDR1 reads SNHLY; CDR2 reads FYNNEI. The CDR3 protein is CASSSSWGSYEQYF. In DNA, the CDR3 is TGTGCCAGCAGTTCTAGCTGGGGAAGTTACGAGCAGTACTTC.

This sequence joins TRBV19 and TRBJ2-1; D tentatively fits TRBD1 or TRBD2 (5 bases each). The germline V gene has CDR1 LNHDA and CDR2 SQIVND (reference sequence). V lost 5 bases to trimming and J lost 10 bases, with 15 bases between them. The CDR3 spans 13 residues. In DNA form, the CDR3 reads TGTGCCAGTAGTCTTACCGGGGCGAGGGAGCAGTTCTTC. It codes for CASSLTGAREQFF.

This clonotype was observed many times. The gene calls are TRBV27 and TRBJ2-7, with TRBD1 as a possible D gene (5 bases). Trimming removed 1 base at V and 2 bases at J, with 9 bases between. CDR1 MNHEY and CDR2 SMNVEV come from the germline V gene (reference sequence). This CDR3 region has 14 residues. In DNA form, the CDR3 reads TGTGCCAGCAGTTTATTCCAGGGCCCCTACGAGCAGTACTTC. Its protein product is CASSLFQGPYEQYF.

The sample holds many counts of this clonotype. V is TRBV6-2 or TRBV6-3 and J is TRBJ1-1; no reliable D call. Germline V gene sequence: CDR1 MNHEY, CDR2 SVGEGT. This CDR3 is 15 amino acids long. Between the trimmed V and J ends, which lost 5 bases and 0 bases, there was a span of 13 bases. The CDR3 nucleotides read TGTGCCAGCAGTCCCCGACATATTTTGAACACTGAAGCTTTCTTT. Its protein product is CASSPRHILNTEAFF.

In its sample, this clonotype was seen many times. The rearrangement uses TRBV28 and TRBJ2-2; 11 bases map to TRBD1. V was clipped by 6 bases and J by 5 bases; unmatched bases: 5. The CDR3 covers 15 residues. The germline CDR1 and CDR2 sequences are MDHEN and SYDVKM. The CDR3 reads CASRTGQGGTGELFF. The CDR3 DNA reads as TGTGCCAGCAGGACGGGACAGGGGGGTACCGGGGAGCTGTTTTTT.

This clonotype was seen at least ten times. The rearrangement joins TRBV3-1 to TRBJ1-1; TRBD1 aligns across 7 bases. The trim removed 0 bases at V and 2 bases at J, leaving 6 bases unmatched. The CDR3 runs 16 residues. Germline V gene data show CDR1 as LGHDT and CDR2 as YNNKEL (reference sequence). As DNA, the CDR3 is TGTGCCAGCAGCCAAGATCGCCCAGGGGGTAACACTGAAGCTTTCTTT. This codes for CASSQDRPGGNTEAFF. The complete variable domain, with remaining parts taken from reference TRBV3-1 and TRBJ1-1, reads DTAVSQTPKYLVTQMGNDKSIKCEQNLGHDTMYWYKQDSKKFLKIMFSYNNKELIINETVPNRFSPKSPDKAHLNLHINSLELGDSAVYFCASSQDRPGGNTEAFFGQGTRLTVV.

This clonotype was observed a handful of times. The chain combines TRBV12-3 or TRBV12-4 with TRBJ1-4, with 8 bases fitting TRBD1. V lost 6 bases and J lost 2; bases outside the gene matches: 2. CDR3 length: 14 amino acids. CDR3 coding DNA: TGTGCCAGCAGGACAGGGGTCACTAATGAAAAACTGTTTTTT. It codes for CASRTGVTNEKLFF.

This clonotype was observed at least ten times. The chain is built from TRBV7-3 and TRBJ2-5; the match to TRBD2 covers 8 bases. The CDR3 has 14 amino acids. CDR1 and CDR2 (germline): SGHTA, FQGTGA. J gave up 5 bases and V 5 bases, and 7 bases lay outside the gene matches. The CDR3 sequence is CASSPAGAGETQYF. CDR3 DNA sequence: TGTGCCAGCAGCCCAGCGGGAGCGGGGGAGACCCAGTACTTC.

At least ten counts were recorded for this clonotype. The chain is built from TRBV20-1 and TRBJ2-7; 16 bases are a match to TRBD2. V shed 1 base and J 2 bases; nucleotides not matched to a gene: 2. Looked up from germline, CDR1 is DFQATT and CDR2 is SNEGSKA (reference sequence). This CDR3 has 16 amino acids. The CDR3 DNA is TGCAGTGCTAGAGGGGGACTAGCGGGAGGGGCCTACGAGCAGTACTTC. Protein sequence: CSARGGLAGGAYEQYF.

The table lists this clonotype with a count of one. The chain has TRBV5-5 and TRBJ2-2, with 13 positions matching TRBD2. J was trimmed by 4 bases and V by 1 base; bases with no gene match: 4. Germline CDR1 SGHKS, CDR2 YYEKEE (reference sequence). This CDR3 comprises 17 residues. The CDR3 bases are TGTGCCAGCAGCTTGAAACTAGCGGGAGGGGTCACCGGGGAGCTGTTTTTT. Translating it yields CASSLKLAGGVTGELFF.

This clonotype appeared many times. The CDR3 DNA is TGCAGTGCCTCGGGACAGGGAAGGGAGACCCAGTACTTC. Its translation is CSASGQGRETQYF. The chain has TRBV20-1 and TRBJ2-5, with 9 bases that match TRBD1. V was clipped by 6 bases and J by 5 bases; unmatched bases: 7. Germline V gene sequence: CDR1 DFQATT, CDR2 SNEGSKA (reference sequence). CDR3 length: 13 amino acids.

The V and J genes are TRBV6-1 and TRBJ2-1; 16 bases agree with TRBD2. This CDR3 has 16 residues. Per germline, CDR1 MNHNS and CDR2 SASEGT. With V trimmed by 7 bases and J by 10 bases, 10 bases remained unmatched. The CDR3 nucleotides read TGTGCCAGCACTCCAGGGACTAGCGGGAGGGCCCCGGAGCAGTTCTTC. This gives the protein CASTPGTSGRAPEQFF.

This clonotype was picked up many times. The chain combines TRBV3-1 with TRBJ2-7; either TRBD1 or TRBD2 may fit D (5 bases each). Germline CDR1 and CDR2: LGHDT and YNNKEL (reference sequence). The ends were cut back, 2 bases at V and 4 bases at J, with 12 bases in the middle. This CDR3 has 14 amino acids. CDR3 residues: CASSQRGTSYEQYF. DNA of the CDR3: TGTGCCAGCAGCCAACGAGGGACGAGTTACGAGCAGTACTTC.

This clonotype occurred many times. The genes are TRBV5-1 and TRBJ2-1; D gene uncertain. V lost 0 bases and J lost 3, with 10 bases in between. The CDR3 spans 15 residues. Looked up from germline, CDR1 is SGHRS and CDR2 is YFSETQ. The CDR3, as DNA: TGCGCCAGCAGCTTGGGAGGAGAACGCTACAATGAGCAGTTCTTC. Its protein product is CASSLGGERYNEQFF.